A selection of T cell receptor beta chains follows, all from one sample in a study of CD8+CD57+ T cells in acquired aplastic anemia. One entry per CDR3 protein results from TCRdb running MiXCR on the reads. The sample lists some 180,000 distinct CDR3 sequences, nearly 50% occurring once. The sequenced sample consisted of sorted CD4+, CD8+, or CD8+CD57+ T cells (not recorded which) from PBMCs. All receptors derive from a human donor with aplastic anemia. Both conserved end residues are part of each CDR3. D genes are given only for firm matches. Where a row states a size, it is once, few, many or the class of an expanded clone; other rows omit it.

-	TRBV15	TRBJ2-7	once	TGTGCCACCAGCATGCTTAGGGGGTTCGAGCAGTACTTC	CATSMLRGFEQYF
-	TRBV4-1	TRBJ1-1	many	TGCGCCAGCAGCCCGGAGACGAGGGACACTGAAGCTTTCTTT	CASSPETRDTEAFF
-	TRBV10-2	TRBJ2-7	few	TGCGCCAGAAATGGTCTAGGGACACTCCACTACGAGCAGTACTTC	CARNGLGTLHYEQYF
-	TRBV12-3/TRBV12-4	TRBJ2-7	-	TGTGCCAGCGGCTACGGGTTCTCCTACGAGCAGTACTTC	CASGYGFSYEQYF
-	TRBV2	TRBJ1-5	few	TGTGCCAGCAGTGAAACCCACGCTAGCAATCAGCCCCAGCATTTT	CASSETHASNQPQHF
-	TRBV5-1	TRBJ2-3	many	TGCGCCAGCAGCTACAATGTTAAGACTGGGACTAGCACAGATACGCAGTATTTT	CASSYNVKTGTSTDTQYF
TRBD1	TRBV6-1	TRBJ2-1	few	TGTGCCAGCAGTACCCGACAGGGGGGGGAGTTCTTC	CASSTRQGGEFF
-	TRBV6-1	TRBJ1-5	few	TGTGCCAGCATGGGATCACAGGGAGTTAATCAGCCCCAGCATTTT	CASMGSQGVNQPQHF
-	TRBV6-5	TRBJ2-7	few	TGTGCCAGCAGTTACGGCTATATCTCCTACGAGCAGTACTTC	CASSYGYISYEQYF
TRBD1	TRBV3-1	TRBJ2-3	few	TGTGCCAGCAGCCAAGAAAGGGGGCGGCAGGCAGATACGCAGTATTTT	CASSQERGRQADTQYF
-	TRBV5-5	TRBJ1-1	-	TGTGCCAGCAGCTTGGACGGACCGCGGAACACTGAAGCTTTCTTT	CASSLDGPRNTEAFF
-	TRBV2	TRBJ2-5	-	TGTGCCAGCGGTGAGAGTCTTGGGACCCAGTACTTC	CASGESLGTQYF
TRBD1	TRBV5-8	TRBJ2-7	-	TGTGCCAGCAGCTTGGGGACAGGGCTTAATGACTTC	CASSLGTGLNDF
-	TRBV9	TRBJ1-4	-	TGTGCCAGCAGCGGGGCAGGGGCATTAGGTGAAAAACTGTTTTTT	CASSGAGALGEKLFF
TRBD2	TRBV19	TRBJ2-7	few	TGTGCCAGTCGGACTAGCGGGAGTAGGGAGCAGTACTTC	CASRTSGSREQYF
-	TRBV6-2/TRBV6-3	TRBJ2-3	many	TGTGCCAGCAGTTACGGGGGGGCGTCAGAGGGGAGTACGCAGTATTTT	CASSYGGASEGSTQYF
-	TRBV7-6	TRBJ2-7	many	TGTGCCAGCAGCTCAAGAGGCAGGGAAGGCTACGAGCAGTACTTC	CASSSRGREGYEQYF
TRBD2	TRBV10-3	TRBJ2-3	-	TGTGCCATCAGTGAGTCTAGCGGGCCATACACAGATACGCAGTATTTT	CAISESSGPYTDTQYF
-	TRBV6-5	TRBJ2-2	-	TGTGCCAGCAGTTACTCAGTGGGAGTCGACACCGGGGAGCTGTTTTTT	CASSYSVGVDTGELFF
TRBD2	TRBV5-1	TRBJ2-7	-	TGCGCCAGCAGCTTGGCTAGCGGGCCTTCCTACGAGCAGTACTTC	CASSLASGPSYEQYF
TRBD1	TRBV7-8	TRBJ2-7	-	TGTGCCAGCAGCACTCGACAGGGGCGGGAGCAGTACTTC	CASSTRQGREQYF
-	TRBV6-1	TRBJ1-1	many	TGTGCCAGCAGTCCTCGGGACATAGACACTGAAGCTTTCTTT	CASSPRDIDTEAFF
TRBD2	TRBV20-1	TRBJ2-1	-	TGCAGTGCAGGCCTAGCGGATTACAATGAGCAGTTCTTC	CSAGLADYNEQFF
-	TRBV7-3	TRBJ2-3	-	TGTGCCAGCAGCTTAACCCAGTACAATGAGCAGTATTTT	CASSLTQYNEQYF
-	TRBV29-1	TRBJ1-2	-	TGCAGCGTTTGGGGGGGCGCGGATGGCTACACCTTC	CSVWGGADGYTF
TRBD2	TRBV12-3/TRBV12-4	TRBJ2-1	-	TGTGCCAGCTCACCTCAGACCGGGGGGACGATATTTTACAGTCAGCAGTTCTTC	CASSPQTGGTIFYSQQFF
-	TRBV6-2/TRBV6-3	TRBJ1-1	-	TGTGCCAGCACTCATGGCACTGAAGCTTTCTTT	CASTHGTEAFF
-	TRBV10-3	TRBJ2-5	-	TGTGCCAGCAGCTCCTTCGGACCAGGCACAGGTCAGACCCAGTACTTC	CASSSFGPGTGQTQYF
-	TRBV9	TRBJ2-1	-	TGTGCCAGCAGCGGGGGCCCGCCCTACAATGAGCAGTTCTTC	CASSGGPPYNEQFF
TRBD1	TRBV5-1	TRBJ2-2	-	TGCGCCAGCAAACACAGGGGTAACACCGGGGAGCTGTTTTTT	CASKHRGNTGELFF
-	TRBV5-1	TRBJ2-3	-	TGCGCCAGCAGCCAAGGGACCGTCCTCACAGATACGCAGTATTTT	CASSQGTVLTDTQYF
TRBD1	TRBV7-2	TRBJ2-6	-	TGTGCCAGCAGCTTGACAGGGACTGGGGCCAACGTCCTGACTTTC	CASSLTGTGANVLTF
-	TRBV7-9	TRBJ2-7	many	TGTGCCAGCAGCCTCGGGCCTGGTCTCGACGAGCAGTACTTC	CASSLGPGLDEQYF
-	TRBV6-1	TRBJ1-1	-	TGTGCCAGCAACCTGTGGGGGAACAGTAAAGCTTTCTTT	CASNLWGNSKAFF
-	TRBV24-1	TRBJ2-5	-	TGTGCCACCAGTACCCCGGTAGGGGAGACCCAGTACTTC	CATSTPVGETQYF
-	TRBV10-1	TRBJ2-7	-	TGCGCCAGCAGTGATTCAGGGGATCCAAGAACCTACGAGCAGTACTTC	CASSDSGDPRTYEQYF
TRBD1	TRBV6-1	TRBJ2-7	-	TGTGCCAGCAGTAGGGGACCGGGACAGGGGTCAGGCGAGCAGTACTTC	CASSRGPGQGSGEQYF
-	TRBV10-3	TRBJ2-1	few	TGTGCCACCAAGGAACAGGCCACCTCCTACAATGAGCAGTTCTTC	CATKEQATSYNEQFF
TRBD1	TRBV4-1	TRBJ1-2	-	TGCGCCAGCAGCCCTACCGGACAGGGGGTGACGGGCTTCACCTTC	CASSPTGQGVTGFTF
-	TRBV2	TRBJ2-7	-	TGTGCCAGCAAGGCGGGGTTCTCCTACGAGCAGTACTTC	CASKAGFSYEQYF
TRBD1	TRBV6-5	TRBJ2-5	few	TGTGCCAGCAGTAACCGGGACAGAGCCGGTCTGTCCCAGTACTTC	CASSNRDRAGLSQYF
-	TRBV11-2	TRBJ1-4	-	TGTGCCAGCAGCTTATTTAGGGTGGGAACCCGGGGTAATGAAAAACTGTTTTTT	CASSLFRVGTRGNEKLFF
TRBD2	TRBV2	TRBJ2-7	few	TGTGCCAGCAGACTAGCGGGAGACGAGCAGTACTTC	CASRLAGDEQYF
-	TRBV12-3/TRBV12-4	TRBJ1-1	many	TGTGCCAGCAGCTTCGGGAACACTGAAGCTTTCTTT	CASSFGNTEAFF
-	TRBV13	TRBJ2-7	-	TGTGCCAGCAGCTTAGGCAGGGGATTCTACGAGCAGTACTTC	CASSLGRGFYEQYF
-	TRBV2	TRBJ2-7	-	TGTGCCAGCAGCCCTTACGCGCCATACGAGCAGTACTTC	CASSPYAPYEQYF
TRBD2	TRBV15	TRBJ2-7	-	TGTGCCACCAGCAGAGATCTACCTCCGGGACTAGTGGGCGAGCAGTACTTC	CATSRDLPPGLVGEQYF
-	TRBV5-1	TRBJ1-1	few	TGCGCCAGCAGCTCTGGACTGATGACTGAAGCTTTCTTT	CASSSGLMTEAFF